This is a list of T cell receptor beta chains from one sample in a study of T cells in Graves' hyperthyroidism and ophthalmopathy. In TCRdb, the multiplex PCR reads were re-called with MiXCR into one record per CDR3 protein. The sample has 400,000 to 550,000 distinct CDR3 sequences; around a quarter are singletons. Specimen: blood. The receptors here all came from a woman aged 25 to 39 with Graves' ophthalmopathy. Each CDR3 is given with its conserved first and last residue. The D gene is left open where the match is weak. Clone size is given for some rows only: seen once, a few or many times, or a class if the clone is expanded.

clone size	J gene	D gene	V gene	CDR3 protein	CDR3 DNA
NA	TRBJ2-7	TRBD1	TRBV27	CASRWAGGYEQYF	TGTGCCAGCAGATGGGCAGGGGGCTACGAGCAGTACTTC
many	TRBJ1-5	NA	TRBV24-1	CATSDPGEDQPQHF	TGTGCCACCAGTGATCCAGGGGAGGATCAGCCCCAGCATTTT
many	TRBJ2-7	NA	TRBV5-1	CASSPINWGSYEQYF	TGCGCCAGCAGCCCTATTAACTGGGGATCCTACGAGCAGTACTTC
NA	TRBJ1-2	TRBD1	TRBV25-1	CASRSGTGSGYTF	TGTGCCAGCAGGTCCGGGACAGGGAGCGGCTACACCTTC
once	TRBJ2-1	TRBD2	TRBV12-3/TRBV12-4	CASIPRLAPFSYNEQFF	TGTGCCAGCATCCCGAGACTAGCGCCTTTCTCCTACAATGAGCAGTTCTTC
many	TRBJ1-1	NA	TRBV7-8	CASSLAGRYAFF	TGTGCCAGCAGCTTAGCAGGACGGTATGCTTTCTTT
NA	TRBJ2-7	NA	TRBV12-3/TRBV12-4	CASSLDQGGYEQYF	TGTGCCAGCAGTTTAGACCAAGGGGGGTACGAGCAGTACTTC
few	TRBJ1-3	NA	TRBV28	CASSSRDFWDTIYF	TGTGCCAGCAGTTCTCGGGACTTCTGGGACACCATATATTTT
few	TRBJ2-5	NA	TRBV3-1	CASSQDDTGTPEGETQYF	TGTGCCAGCAGCCAAGATGACACCGGGACCCCCGAGGGAGAGACCCAGTACTTC
NA	TRBJ1-6	NA	TRBV27	CASSPTGASSYNSPLHF	TGTGCCAGCAGTCCGACAGGCGCGAGCTCCTATAATTCACCCCTCCACTTT
few	TRBJ2-5	NA	TRBV11-1	CASSLERGGWETQYF	TGTGCCAGCAGCTTAGAGCGCGGCGGATGGGAGACCCAGTACTTC
many	TRBJ2-5	NA	TRBV5-1	CASSLGGTHSRTQYF	TGCGCCAGCAGCTTGGGGGGGACACACAGCCGAACCCAGTACTTC
few	TRBJ1-2	NA	TRBV12-3/TRBV12-4	CASSSGQNPYGYTF	TGTGCCAGCAGTTCCGGACAGAACCCCTATGGCTACACCTTC
few	TRBJ2-3	NA	TRBV12-3/TRBV12-4	CATGRLDTDTQYF	TGTGCCACGGGGCGTTTGGACACAGATACGCAGTATTTT
many	TRBJ2-5	NA	TRBV10-1	CASSELPGETQYF	TGCGCCAGCAGTGAATTACCAGGGGAGACCCAGTACTTC
many	TRBJ1-5	NA	TRBV28	CASSSEGQSQPQHF	TGTGCCAGCAGTTCTGAAGGCCAGAGTCAGCCCCAGCATTTT
many	TRBJ1-5	TRBD1	TRBV2	CASTYEGADQPQHF	TGTGCCAGCACGTATGAGGGGGCTGATCAGCCCCAGCATTTT
NA	TRBJ1-5	TRBD1	TRBV27	CASKSAWDRLDQPQHF	TGTGCCAGCAAGTCGGCTTGGGACAGGTTAGATCAGCCCCAGCATTTT
many	TRBJ2-2	NA	TRBV7-8	CASSSSRVTGNTGELFF	TGTGCCAGCAGCTCCAGTCGCGTGACAGGGAACACCGGGGAGCTGTTTTTT
many	TRBJ2-7	NA	TRBV5-1	CASSWPGDEQYF	TGCGCCAGCAGCTGGCCGGGAGACGAGCAGTACTTC
NA	TRBJ2-5	NA	TRBV25-1	CASSEARGTQYF	TGTGCCAGCAGTGAGGCCCGGGGGACCCAGTACTTC
NA	TRBJ1-1	NA	TRBV29-1	CSVGSDGGRTEAFF	TGCAGCGTGGGATCGGACGGGGGGAGGACTGAAGCTTTCTTT
many	TRBJ1-1	NA	TRBV29-1	CSVDFAFF	TGCAGCGTTGATTTTGCTTTCTTT
NA	TRBJ1-2	NA	TRBV14	CASSHRVSSGYTF	TGTGCCAGCAGCCACAGGGTGTCTAGTGGCTACACCTTC
NA	TRBJ1-2	NA	TRBV12-3/TRBV12-4	CASSLSSGQANYGYTF	TGTGCCAGCAGCCTATCGTCAGGCCAAGCTAACTATGGCTACACCTTC
many	TRBJ1-2	TRBD1	TRBV19	CASSLRDRGPANYGYTF	TGTGCCAGTAGTCTCCGGGACAGGGGGCCAGCTAACTATGGCTACACCTTC
NA	TRBJ2-5	NA	TRBV15	CATSPTQGPQGGETQYF	TGTGCCACCAGCCCTACACAGGGGCCTCAGGGGGGAGAGACCCAGTACTTC
many	TRBJ2-2	TRBD1	TRBV12-3/TRBV12-4	CASAPTGGPGELFF	TGTGCCAGCGCCCCAACAGGGGGCCCCGGGGAGCTGTTTTTT
NA	TRBJ2-5	TRBD2	TRBV6-2/TRBV6-3	CASSYLGGGEETQYF	TGTGCCAGCAGTTACCTCGGTGGGGGGGAGGAGACCCAGTACTTC
NA	TRBJ1-1	TRBD1	TRBV5-1	CASSSNTQGAQAFF	TGCGCCAGCAGCTCAAATACCCAGGGGGCGCAAGCTTTCTTT
many	TRBJ1-2	NA	TRBV7-2	CASSPDRLGGYTF	TGTGCCAGCAGCCCAGATAGACTCGGTGGCTACACCTTC
many	TRBJ1-5	NA	TRBV2	CASTSTGQPQHF	TGTGCCAGCACATCGACGGGTCAGCCCCAGCATTTT
many	TRBJ2-7	NA	TRBV6-2/TRBV6-3	CASSPATEQYF	TGTGCCAGCAGCCCGGCGACCGAGCAGTACTTC
NA	TRBJ2-7	NA	TRBV6-5	CASSYPFRGGQQYF	TGTGCCAGCAGTTACCCATTTCGCGGCGGCCAGCAGTACTTC
many	TRBJ1-1	NA	TRBV6-2/TRBV6-3	CASSYHGRSAMNTEAFF	TGTGCCAGCAGTTACCACGGCCGTTCGGCCATGAACACTGAAGCTTTCTTT
NA	TRBJ1-2	NA	TRBV6-5	CASSYSPEGSYGYTF	TGTGCCAGCAGTTACTCTCCGGAGGGGAGTTATGGCTACACCTTC
NA	TRBJ2-3	NA	TRBV30	CAGSSASTDTQYF	TGTGCCGGGAGTAGCGCGAGCACAGATACGCAGTATTTT
NA	TRBJ1-6	NA	TRBV6-2/TRBV6-3	CASIPGQGNSPLHF	TGTGCCAGCATCCCGGGGCAGGGGAATTCACCCCTCCACTTT
many	TRBJ2-5	TRBD2	TRBV11-2	CASSLFSWTSGGRQETQYF	TGTGCCAGCAGCTTATTCTCGTGGACTAGCGGGGGGAGGCAAGAGACCCAGTACTTC
many	TRBJ2-5	TRBD1	TRBV2	CASSYGQGVQETQYF	TGTGCCAGCAGTTATGGACAGGGGGTCCAAGAGACCCAGTACTTC
many	TRBJ1-2	NA	TRBV9	CASSSIQGSGGYTF	TGTGCCAGCAGCTCCATTCAGGGATCAGGGGGCTACACCTTC
NA	TRBJ2-7	NA	TRBV12-5	CASGPQGTYEQYF	TGTGCTAGTGGTCCACAGGGAACCTACGAGCAGTACTTC
many	TRBJ1-5	TRBD1	TRBV7-2	CASSPGQARQPQHF	TGTGCCAGCAGCCCGGGACAGGCGCGTCAGCCCCAGCATTTT
NA	TRBJ2-5	NA	TRBV6-1	CASSEEAGAGGETQYF	TGTGCCAGCAGTGAAGAAGCGGGTGCAGGGGGAGAGACCCAGTACTTC
NA	TRBJ1-2	NA	TRBV6-1	CASSAEGRGYGYTF	TGTGCCAGCAGCGCCGAGGGGCGCGGGTATGGCTACACCTTC
many	TRBJ2-5	TRBD1	TRBV6-4	CASRDSPGQGRETQYF	TGTGCCAGCAGAGACTCCCCGGGACAGGGCCGAGAGACCCAGTACTTC
few	TRBJ2-3	TRBD2	TRBV2	CASRGLAVTDTQYF	TGTGCCAGCAGGGGACTAGCAGTCACAGATACGCAGTATTTT
NA	TRBJ2-7	NA	TRBV6-1	CASSERGGAGAYEQYF	TGTGCCAGCAGTGAAAGGGGGGGCGCAGGGGCCTACGAGCAGTACTTC
NA	TRBJ2-7	NA	TRBV12-3/TRBV12-4	CASSFGGLYEQYF	TGTGCCAGCAGTTTCGGCGGACTCTACGAGCAGTACTTC
NA	TRBJ2-7	NA	TRBV7-2	CASSFWGSYEQYF	TGTGCCAGCAGCTTTTGGGGGTCCTACGAGCAGTACTTC
many	TRBJ2-2	NA	TRBV4-3	CASSQEKPGTAGTGELFF	TGCGCCAGCAGCCAAGAAAAGCCTGGGACGGCAGGCACCGGGGAGCTGTTTTTT
many	TRBJ1-1	TRBD1	TRBV18	CASSPAAGGTEAFF	TGCGCCAGCTCACCAGCCGCAGGGGGAACTGAAGCTTTCTTT
many	TRBJ1-2	NA	TRBV2	CASSERQVYGYTF	TGTGCCAGCAGTGAACGTCAGGTTTATGGCTACACCTTC